The 28 T cell receptor beta chains in this list originate from one sample, sequenced in a study of early T cells in non-severe SARS-CoV-2 infection (dated by TCRdb to the early 2020s). Libraries were made using 5' RACE. The sequencing machine was a NextSeq 500. Starting from the raw public reads, TCRdb applied fastp trimming at Q25, assembled clones with MiXCR and retained in-frame beta chains. CDR3 protein duplicates are merged, each entry listing the most common genes and DNA. Counted in this sample were approximately 62,000 distinct CDR3 sequences; around 12% of them appeared once. The ten largest make up around 4.5% of the sample. The sequenced sample consisted of whole blood. The receptors come from an adult who was a healthcare worker with PCR-confirmed SARS-CoV-2 infection or an uninfected control (not recorded which).

This clonotype came up a few times. The chain couples TRBV2 to TRBJ2-5; tentatively, D is TRBD1 or TRBD2 (6 bases each). V was trimmed by 4 bases and J by 2 bases, leaving 11 bases between them. The CDR3 is 14 residues long. Germline V gene sequence: CDR1 SNHLY, CDR2 FYNNEI. CDR3 nucleotides: TGTGCCAGCAGTGGGGGGGCTTGGCAAGAGACCCAGTACTTC. As protein: CASSGGAWQETQYF.

This clonotype came up many times. CDR3 in DNA: TGTGCCATCAGTGACAGGGAGAAATACTATGGCTACACCTTC. Encoded protein: CAISDREKYYGYTF. This sequence joins TRBV10-3 and TRBJ1-2, with D perhaps TRBD1 (5 bases). Germline loops: CDR1 ENHRY, CDR2 SYGVKD. V dropped 3 bases and J dropped 3 bases, with 11 bases sitting between them. The CDR3 covers 14 residues.

The rearrangement links TRBV7-9 to TRBJ2-7, with a tentative D call TRBD2 (6 bases). The CDR3 runs 12 residues. Trimming cost V 0 bases and J 7 bases, with 7 bases left between them. Germline V CDR1 and CDR2: SEHNR, FQNEAQ (reference sequence). The CDR3 DNA sequence: TGTGCCAGCAGCTTAGCGGGGGGTGAGCAGTACTTC. The encoded protein is CASSLAGGEQYF.

This clonotype was found a few times. The chain recombines TRBV2 with TRBJ1-1, with D unresolved. The CDR3 is made up of 17 amino acids. Germline V gene sequence: CDR1 SNHLY, CDR2 FYNNEI. The ends were cut back, 4 bases at V and 3 bases at J, with 21 bases in the middle. The CDR3 nucleotides read TGTGCCAGCAGTGTTTATGGGCGGAGGACCTCGGACACTGAAGCTTTCTTT. It codes for CASSVYGRRTSDTEAFF.

In this sample, this clonotype turned up many times. The chain carries TRBV12-3 or TRBV12-4 and TRBJ2-1, with D perhaps matching TRBD1 (6 bases). This CDR3 contains 16 residues. V was clipped by 5 bases and J by 1 base, with 15 bases between them. In nucleotides, the CDR3 is TGTGCCAGCAGTACCTCAGGGGTCTCTTCCTACAATGAGCAGTTCTTC. Residues: CASSTSGVSSYNEQFF.

The chain uses TRBV5-1 and TRBJ1-4, with 8 bases identical to TRBD1. CDR1 is SGHRS and CDR2 is YFSETQ in the germline V gene. The V and J ends lost 2 bases and 5 bases, in that order; junction bases with no gene match: 5. The CDR3 is made up of 15 amino acids. The CDR3 nucleotides read TGCGCCAGCAGCTTCTCGGACAGGGCCAATGAAAAACTGTTTTTT. It translates to CASSFSDRANEKLFF.

The V and J genes are TRBV19 and TRBJ1-6; D ambiguous. Deletions cut 0 bases from V and 0 bases from J, with 6 bases between. The germline CDR1 and CDR2 sequences are LNHDA and SQIVND (reference sequence). The CDR3 spans 16 residues. CDR3 in amino acids: CASSIDRSSYNSPLHF. In DNA form, the CDR3 reads TGTGCCAGTAGTATAGATCGCAGCTCCTATAATTCACCCCTCCACTTT.

The chain recombines TRBV10-3 with TRBJ2-4; 10 bases match TRBD2. CDR1 and CDR2 from the germline V gene are ENHRY and SYGVKD. The CDR3 contains 17 residues. Trimming removed 2 bases from V and 3 bases from J; junction bases left unmatched: 7. CDR3 coding DNA: TGTGCCATCAGTGAGCGTCTAGCGGGAGTAGGCAAAAACATTCAGTACTTC. As protein: CAISERLAGVGKNIQYF.

The sample holds many counts of this clonotype. The chain couples TRBV18 to TRBJ1-1, with 8 bases identical to TRBD1. Losses at the gene ends were 8 bases for V and 5 bases for J; bases not matched to a gene: 19. The CDR3 contains 17 residues. The germline CDR1 and CDR2 sequences are KGHSH and LQKENI. Written as DNA, the CDR3 is TGTGCCAGCCTACCTGAGGACAGGGTAGGGTTTTGGACTGAAGCTTTCTTT. Its protein product is CASLPEDRVGFWTEAFF.

This clonotype was observed at least ten times. This chain connects TRBV18 to TRBJ2-3; D is ambiguous. Germline CDR1 is KGHSH and CDR2 is LQKENI. The CDR3 contains 11 residues. Trimming cost V 3 bases and J 5 bases, with 3 bases left between them. The CDR3 region is CASSPIDTQYF. The CDR3 DNA reads as TGTGCCAGCTCACCCATAGATACGCAGTATTTT.

In its sample, this clonotype was seen once. V gene TRBV5-1 combines with J gene TRBJ1-5, with no clear D. The CDR3 loop spans 13 amino acids. CDR1 is SGHRS, CDR2 YFSETQ, per germline. V was shortened by 4 bases and J by 1 base, with 6 bases between the two germline ends. The DNA of the CDR3 is TGCGCCAGCAGCCAGGACAGCAATCAGCCCCAGCATTTT. Its translation is CASSQDSNQPQHF.

The chain uses TRBV5-4 and TRBJ1-1; D gene ambiguous. Germline CDR1 is SGHNT and CDR2 is YYREEE (reference sequence). Trimming took 4 bases from V and 9 from J, leaving 10 bases between them. The CDR3 runs 11 residues. The CDR3 loop reads CASSKAEQAFF. The DNA of the CDR3 is TGTGCCAGCAGCAAGGCAGAACAAGCTTTCTTT.

This clonotype was recorded many times. The rearrangement joins TRBV5-5 to TRBJ2-3, with D unclear. V was pared by 5 bases and J by 4 bases, with 11 bases between. CDR1 is SGHKS, CDR2 YYEKEE, per germline (reference sequence). There are 13 residues in the CDR3. This CDR3 is CASRPASADTQYF. CDR3 DNA: TGTGCCAGCAGGCCTGCTTCAGCAGATACGCAGTATTTT.

There are a few counts of this clonotype. The CDR3: CASSPGQGTGEQYF. The CDR3 region has the DNA TGTGCCAGCAGCCCAGGACAGGGAACTGGCGAGCAGTACTTC. This chain links TRBV7-9 with TRBJ2-7; 8 positions match TRBD1. The length of the CDR3 is 14 residues. Germline lookup yields CDR1 SEHNR and CDR2 FQNEAQ (reference sequence). After removal of 5 bases from V and 6 bases from J, the junction contained 9 bases not matched to a gene.

This clonotype has a count of ten or more. The rearrangement joins TRBV27 to TRBJ1-2, with a possible D match to TRBD1 (6 bases). The CDR3 length is 12 residues. V was cut by 7 bases and J by 14 bases, with 20 bases left in between. The germline V gene has CDR1 MNHEY and CDR2 SMNVEV (reference sequence). DNA of the CDR3: TGTGCCAGCAAGACTATGACAGGAGCATCAACCTTC. This gives the protein CASKTMTGASTF.

The chain uses TRBV4-1 and TRBJ2-5, with D perhaps TRBD2 (5 bases). The CDR3 spans 12 residues. Per the germline V gene, CDR1 is MGHRA and CDR2 is YSYEKL. Trimming pared 0 bases from V and 7 bases from J, leaving 6 bases between. The CDR3 protein is CASSQEGGTQYF. CDR3 in DNA: TGCGCCAGCAGCCAAGAAGGAGGGACCCAGTACTTC.

The J gene is TRBJ1-1, the V gene TRBV28; a possible D gene is TRBD1 (5 bases). Trimming pared 5 bases from V and 5 bases from J, leaving 15 bases between. CDR1 and CDR2 (germline): MDHEN, SYDVKM. The CDR3 length is 14 residues. The CDR3 reads CASSTGTGGTEAFF. The CDR3 DNA follows: TGTGCCAGCAGTACCGGGACCGGGGGAACTGAAGCTTTCTTT.

In this sample, this clonotype turned up many times. This chain connects TRBV20-1 to TRBJ2-1, with 10 bases that match TRBD2. V gave up 5 bases and J gave up 7 bases; unmatched junction bases: 14. This CDR3 has 16 residues. Germline V gene lookup returns CDR1 DFQATT and CDR2 SNEGSKA (reference sequence). In nucleotides, the CDR3 is TGCAGTGCTGGGGTTAGCGGGAGGTCCCTAAGTAATGAGCAGTTCTTC. It specifies CSAGVSGRSLSNEQFF.

This clonotype has a handful of counts. V is TRBV29-1 and J is TRBJ2-3, with 10 nucleotides matching TRBD2. Trimming removed 3 bases from V and 4 bases from J; junction bases left unmatched: 4. The CDR3 consists of 14 residues. Germline assignment: CDR1 SQVTM and CDR2 ANQGSEA. The CDR3 reads CSVEASGGADTQYF. DNA of the CDR3: TGCAGCGTTGAGGCTAGCGGGGGCGCAGATACGCAGTATTTT.

This clonotype has just a few counts. This chain connects TRBV18 to TRBJ1-6; 7 nucleotides match TRBD1. V was pared by 1 base and J by 7 bases, with 10 bases of the junction left unmatched. Germline CDR1 reads KGHSH; CDR2 reads LQKENI. This CDR3 region has 17 residues. In DNA form, the CDR3 reads TGTGCCAGCTCACCACTTCAGGCGGGACAGCCCAATTCACCCCTCCACTTT. This encodes CASSPLQAGQPNSPLHF. The full variable domain, rest sourced from reference TRBV18 and TRBJ1-6, is NAGVMQNPRHLVRRRGQEARLRCSPMKGHSHVYWYRQLPEEGLKFMVYLQKENIIDESGMPKERFSAEFPKEGPSILRIQQVVRGDSAAYFCASSPLQAGQPNSPLHFGNGTRLTVT.

This chain joins TRBV29-1 and TRBJ2-7, with a possible D match to TRBD2 (5 bases). The ends were cut back, 7 bases at V and 5 bases at J, with 15 bases in the middle. CDR3 length equals 12 residues. Germline V CDR1 and CDR2: SQVTM, ANQGSEA. Written as DNA, the CDR3 is TGCAGCGCCTCCAGTGGGAGAGACGAGCAGTACTTC. Amino acid sequence: CSASSGRDEQYF.

This clonotype was counted ten times or more. The genes are TRBV3-1 and TRBJ2-6; 7 positions agree with TRBD2. Trimming removed 0 bases from V and 3 bases from J; junction bases left unmatched: 5. Germline-derived CDR1 and CDR2 are LGHDT and YNNKEL (reference sequence). The CDR3 covers 17 residues. As DNA, the CDR3 is TGTGCCAGCAGCCAAGATTGGCCGGGGGGTGGGGCCAACGTCCTGACTTTC. Amino acid sequence: CASSQDWPGGGANVLTF.

This clonotype was seen many times. The chain joins TRBV20-1 to TRBJ1-4; D gene ambiguous. The CDR3 runs 14 residues. The V gene's germline CDR1 is DFQATT and CDR2 SNEGSKA (reference sequence). V gave up 5 bases and J gave up 8 bases, with 18 bases separating them. The DNA of the CDR3 is TGCAGTGCTCCACTCCGAGGCCACCGGGAAAAACTGTTTTTT. Its translation is CSAPLRGHREKLFF.

This clonotype has a count of ten or more. The genes are TRBV2 and TRBJ1-1; D is ambiguous. The CDR3 contains 13 residues. V was pared by 7 bases and J by 4 bases, with 13 bases between. Germline V gene sequence: CDR1 SNHLY, CDR2 FYNNEI. CDR3 amino acids: CASKTGRGTEAFF. The CDR3 DNA reads as TGTGCCAGCAAAACCGGCCGGGGCACTGAAGCTTTCTTT.

In this sample, this clonotype turned up many times. The chain carries TRBV7-9 and TRBJ2-3, with 8 bases identical to TRBD1. There are 16 residues in the CDR3. The ends lost 5 bases at V and 0 bases at J; junction bases unmatched: 7. Germline values: CDR1 SEHNR, CDR2 FQNEAQ (reference sequence). CDR3 bases: TGTGCCAGCAGCCGCGGGACAGGAACTAGCACAGATACGCAGTATTTT. Its translation is CASSRGTGTSTDTQYF.

This clonotype showed up many times. The chain couples TRBV30 to TRBJ2-5, with D hard to call. Germline CDR1 is GTSNPN and CDR2 is SVGIG (reference sequence). CDR3 length: 13 residues. The ends were cut back, 0 bases at V and 4 bases at J, with 9 bases in the middle. CDR3 sequence (DNA): TGTGCCTGGAGTGTATCGAGAATAGAGACCCAGTACTTC. Its protein product is CAWSVSRIETQYF.

This clonotype was seen many times. The J gene is TRBJ1-1, the V gene TRBV10-2; D remains unclear. Germline CDR1 and CDR2: WSHSY and SAAADI. The CDR3 runs to 14 residues. The ends were cut back, 1 base at V and 0 bases at J, with 6 bases in the middle. Here the CDR3 DNA reads TGCGCCAGCAGTGAGTTTCTGATGAACACTGAAGCTTTCTTT. Translation: CASSEFLMNTEAFF.

The chain uses TRBV6-5 and TRBJ2-1; 8 nucleotides match TRBD2. Germline V CDR1 and CDR2: MNHEY, SVGAGI. The CDR3 consists of 16 residues. The J segment lost 6 bases and the V segment lost 0 bases, leaving 7 bases of the junction unmatched. CDR3 DNA: TGTGCCAGCAGTTACTCCCTCGGGGGGGGGATCAATGAGCAGTTCTTC. Its translation: CASSYSLGGGINEQFF.